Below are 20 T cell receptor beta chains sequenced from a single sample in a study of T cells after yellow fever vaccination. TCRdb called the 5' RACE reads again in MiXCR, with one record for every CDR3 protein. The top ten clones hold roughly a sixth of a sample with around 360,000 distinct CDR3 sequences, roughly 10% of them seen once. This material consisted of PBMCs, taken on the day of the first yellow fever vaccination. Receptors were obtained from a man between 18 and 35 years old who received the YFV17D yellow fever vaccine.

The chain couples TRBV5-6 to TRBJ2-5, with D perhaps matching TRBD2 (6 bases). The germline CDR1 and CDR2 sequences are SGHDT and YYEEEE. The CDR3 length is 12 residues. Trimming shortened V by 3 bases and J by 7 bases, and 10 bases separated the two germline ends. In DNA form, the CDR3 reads TGTGCCAGCAGCTCGACTAGTTGGACCCAGTACTTC. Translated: CASSSTSWTQYF.

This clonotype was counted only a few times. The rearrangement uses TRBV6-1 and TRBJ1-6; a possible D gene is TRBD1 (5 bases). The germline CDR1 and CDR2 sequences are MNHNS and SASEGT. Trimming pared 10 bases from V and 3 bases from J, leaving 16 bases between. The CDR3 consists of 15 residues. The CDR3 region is CATKRGPVYNSPLHF. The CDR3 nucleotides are TGTGCCACCAAGAGGGGTCCCGTCTATAATTCACCCCTCCACTTT.

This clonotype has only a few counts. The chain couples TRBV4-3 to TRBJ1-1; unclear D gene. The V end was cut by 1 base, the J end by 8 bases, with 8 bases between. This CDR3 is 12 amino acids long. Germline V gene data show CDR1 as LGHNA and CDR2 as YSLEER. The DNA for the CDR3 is TGCGCCAGCAGCCAAGTGGCACAAGAAGCTTTCTTT. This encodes CASSQVAQEAFF.

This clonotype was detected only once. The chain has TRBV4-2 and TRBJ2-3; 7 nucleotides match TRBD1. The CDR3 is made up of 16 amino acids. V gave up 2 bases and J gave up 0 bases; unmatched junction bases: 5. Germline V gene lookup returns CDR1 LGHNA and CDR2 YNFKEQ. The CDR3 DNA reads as TGTGCCAGCAGCCAACTGGGACAGTCTAGCACAGATACGCAGTATTTT. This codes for CASSQLGQSSTDTQYF.

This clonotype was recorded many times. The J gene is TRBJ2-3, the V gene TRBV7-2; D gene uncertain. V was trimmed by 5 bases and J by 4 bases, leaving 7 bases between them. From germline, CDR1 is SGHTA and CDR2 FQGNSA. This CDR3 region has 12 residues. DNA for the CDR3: TGTGCCAGCAGCCTCCGGGCAGATACGCAGTATTTT. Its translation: CASSLRADTQYF.

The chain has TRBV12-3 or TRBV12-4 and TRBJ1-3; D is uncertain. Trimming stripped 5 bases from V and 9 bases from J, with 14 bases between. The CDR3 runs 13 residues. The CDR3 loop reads CASSDVGGGTIYF. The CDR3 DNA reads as TGTGCCAGCAGTGATGTAGGAGGTGGCACCATATATTTT.

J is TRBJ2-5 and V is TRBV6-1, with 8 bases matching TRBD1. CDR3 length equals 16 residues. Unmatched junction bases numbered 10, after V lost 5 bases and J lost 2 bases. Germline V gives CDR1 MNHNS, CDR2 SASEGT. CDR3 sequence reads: CASSKGQGKRQETQYF. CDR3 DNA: TGTGCCAGCAGTAAAGGACAGGGAAAAAGGCAAGAGACCCAGTACTTC.

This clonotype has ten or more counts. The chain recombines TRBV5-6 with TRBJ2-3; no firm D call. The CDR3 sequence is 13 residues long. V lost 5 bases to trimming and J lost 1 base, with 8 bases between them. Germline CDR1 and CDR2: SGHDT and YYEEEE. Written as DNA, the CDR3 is TGTGCCAGCAGTACAGCCGGCACAGATACGCAGTATTTT. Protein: CASSTAGTDTQYF.

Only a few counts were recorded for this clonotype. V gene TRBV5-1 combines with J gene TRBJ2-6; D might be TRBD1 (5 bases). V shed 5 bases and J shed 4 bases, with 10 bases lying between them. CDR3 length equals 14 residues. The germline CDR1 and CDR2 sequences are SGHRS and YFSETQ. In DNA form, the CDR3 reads TGCGCCAGCAGAACAGGTACCGGGGCCAACGTCCTGACTTTC. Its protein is CASRTGTGANVLTF.

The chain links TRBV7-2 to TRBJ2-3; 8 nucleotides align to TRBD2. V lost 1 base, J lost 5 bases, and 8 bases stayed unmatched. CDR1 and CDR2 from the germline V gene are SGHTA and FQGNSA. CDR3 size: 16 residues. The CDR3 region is CASSLDSRGARDTQYF. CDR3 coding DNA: TGTGCCAGCAGCTTAGACTCGCGGGGGGCCCGAGATACGCAGTATTTT. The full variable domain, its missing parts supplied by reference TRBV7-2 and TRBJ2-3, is GAGVSQSPSNKVTEKGKDVELRCDPISGHTALYWYRQSLGQGLEFLIYFQGNSAPDKSGLPSDRFSAERTGGSVSTLTIQRTQQEDSAVYLCASSLDSRGARDTQYFGPGTRLTVL.

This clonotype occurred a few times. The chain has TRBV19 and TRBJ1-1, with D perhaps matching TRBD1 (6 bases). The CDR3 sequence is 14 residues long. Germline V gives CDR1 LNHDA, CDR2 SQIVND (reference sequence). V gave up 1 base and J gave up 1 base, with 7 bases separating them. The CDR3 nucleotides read TGTGCCAGTAGTATAGGGGACAAGAACACTGAAGCTTTCTTT. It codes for CASSIGDKNTEAFF.

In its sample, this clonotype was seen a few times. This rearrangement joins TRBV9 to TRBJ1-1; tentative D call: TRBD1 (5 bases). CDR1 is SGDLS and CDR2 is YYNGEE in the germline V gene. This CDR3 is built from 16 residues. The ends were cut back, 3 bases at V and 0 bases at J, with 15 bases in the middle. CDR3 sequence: CASSARVTALNTEAFF. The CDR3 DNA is TGTGCCAGCAGCGCCAGGGTGACAGCATTGAACACTGAAGCTTTCTTT.

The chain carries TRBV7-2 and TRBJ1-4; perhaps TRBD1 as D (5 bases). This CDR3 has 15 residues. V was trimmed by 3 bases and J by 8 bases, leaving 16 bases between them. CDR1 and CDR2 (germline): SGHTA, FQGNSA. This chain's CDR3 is CASSFYQGEGEKLFF. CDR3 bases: TGTGCCAGCAGCTTCTATCAGGGAGAGGGGGAAAAACTGTTTTTT.

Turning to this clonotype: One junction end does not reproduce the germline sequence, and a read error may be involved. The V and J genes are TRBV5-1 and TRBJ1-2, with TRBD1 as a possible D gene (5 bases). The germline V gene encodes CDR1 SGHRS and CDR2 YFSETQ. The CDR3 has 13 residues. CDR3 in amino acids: CASSLGRQDRYTF. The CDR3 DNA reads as TGCGCCAGCAGTTTGGGACGCCAAGATCGCTACACCTTC.

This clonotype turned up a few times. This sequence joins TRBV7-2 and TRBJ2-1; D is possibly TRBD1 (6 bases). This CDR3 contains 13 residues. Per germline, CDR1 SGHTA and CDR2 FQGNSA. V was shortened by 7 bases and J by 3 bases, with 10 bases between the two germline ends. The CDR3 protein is CASNLDSYNEQFF. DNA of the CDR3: TGTGCCAGCAATTTGGACAGCTACAATGAGCAGTTCTTC.

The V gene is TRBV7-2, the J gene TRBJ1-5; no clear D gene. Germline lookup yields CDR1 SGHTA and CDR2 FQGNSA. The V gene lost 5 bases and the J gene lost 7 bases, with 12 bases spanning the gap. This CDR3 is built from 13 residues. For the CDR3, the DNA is TGTGCCAGCAGCCTCGAAAGTAGGCAGCCCCAGCATTTT. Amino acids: CASSLESRQPQHF. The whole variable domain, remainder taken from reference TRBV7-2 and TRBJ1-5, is GAGVSQSPSNKVTEKGKDVELRCDPISGHTALYWYRQSLGQGLEFLIYFQGNSAPDKSGLPSDRFSAERTGGSVSTLTIQRTQQEDSAVYLCASSLESRQPQHFGDGTRLSIL.

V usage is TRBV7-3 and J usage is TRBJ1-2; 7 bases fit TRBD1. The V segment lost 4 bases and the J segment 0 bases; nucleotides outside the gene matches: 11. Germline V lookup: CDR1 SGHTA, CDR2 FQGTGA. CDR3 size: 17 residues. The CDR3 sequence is CASSSSGQAKANYGYTF. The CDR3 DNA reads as TGTGCCAGCAGCTCCTCCGGACAGGCAAAAGCTAACTATGGCTACACCTTC. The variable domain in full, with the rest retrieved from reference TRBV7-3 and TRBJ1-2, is GAGVSQTPSNKVTEKGKYVELRCDPISGHTALYWYRQSLGQGPEFLIYFQGTGAADDSGLPNDRFFAVRPEGSVSTLKIQRTERGDSAVYLCASSSSGQAKANYGYTFGSGTRLTVV.

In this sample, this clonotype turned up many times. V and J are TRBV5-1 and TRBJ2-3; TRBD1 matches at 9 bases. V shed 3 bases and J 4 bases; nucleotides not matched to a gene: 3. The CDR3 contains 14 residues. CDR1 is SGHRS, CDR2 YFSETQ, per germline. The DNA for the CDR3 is TGCGCCAGCAGCTGGGACAGGGTTTCAGATACGCAGTATTTT. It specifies CASSWDRVSDTQYF.

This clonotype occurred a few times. The CDR3 nucleotides are TGTGCCAGCAGCCTCGGACGGACCTTAATCACAGATACGCAGTATTTT. It yields the protein CASSLGRTLITDTQYF. The chain links TRBV14 to TRBJ2-3, with D unresolved. Germline V gene lookup returns CDR1 SGHDN and CDR2 FVKESK. Trimming stripped 4 bases from V and 2 bases from J, with 16 bases between. There are 16 residues in the CDR3.

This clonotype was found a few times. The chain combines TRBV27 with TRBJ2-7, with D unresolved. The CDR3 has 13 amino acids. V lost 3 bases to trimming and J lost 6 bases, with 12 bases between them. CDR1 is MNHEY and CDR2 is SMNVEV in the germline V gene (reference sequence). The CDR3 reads CASSFSSGLEQYF. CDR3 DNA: TGTGCCAGCAGTTTTAGTTCGGGTCTCGAGCAGTACTTC.